These 13 T cell receptor beta chains originate from one sample sequenced in a study of blood T cell repertoires in COVID-19. TCRdb keeps only in-frame clones here, not all; method: immunoSEQ multiplex PCR. The sample includes around 620,000 clones, about nine tenths of them seen just once. Input material: peripheral blood. These receptors all stem from a woman between 18 and 30 years old with acute or convalescent COVID-19.

This rearrangement joins TRBV7-9 to TRBJ1-1; tentative D call: TRBD1 (5 bases). The CDR3 is made up of 14 amino acids. The V gene lost 5 bases and the J gene lost 3 bases, with 13 bases spanning the gap. From germline, CDR1 is SEHNR and CDR2 FQNEAQ (reference sequence). The CDR3 protein is CASSATGGDTEAFF. Here the CDR3 DNA reads TGTGCCAGCAGCGCAACCGGGGGGGACACTGAAGCTTTCTTT.

The chain employs TRBV7-3 and TRBJ1-2; no clear D. The length of the CDR3 is 15 residues. Germline V gene lookup returns CDR1 SGHTA and CDR2 FQGTGA. V was clipped by 1 base and J by 3 bases, with 12 bases between them. CDR3: CASSLRGLGDYGYTF. Written as DNA, the CDR3 is TGTGCCAGCAGCTTAAGAGGGCTGGGAGACTATGGCTACACCTTC.

The rearrangement links TRBV9 to TRBJ2-3; 9 nucleotides agree with TRBD2. J lost 6 bases, V lost 4 bases, and 12 bases had no gene match. The length of the CDR3 is 16 residues. CDR1 is SGDLS, CDR2 YYNGEE, per germline. The CDR3: CASSPASSGVRDTQYF. The CDR3 region has the DNA TGTGCCAGCAGCCCAGCATCTAGCGGGGTCCGGGATACGCAGTATTTT. Full variable domain (remainder filled in from reference TRBV9 and TRBJ2-3): DSGVTQTPKHLITATGQRVTLRCSPRSGDLSVYWYQQSLDQGLQFLIQYYNGEERAKGNILERFSAQQFPDLHSELNLSSLELGDSALYFCASSPASSGVRDTQYFGPGTRLTVL.

This rearrangement joins TRBV12-5 to TRBJ2-3, with D perhaps matching TRBD1 (6 bases). The CDR3 length is 14 residues. V was shortened by 7 bases and J by 4 bases, with 15 bases between the two germline ends. Germline assignment: CDR1 LGHNT and CDR2 FRNRAP. CDR3 sequence (DNA): TGTGCTAGTGCCCAACGGGACACCGCAGATACGCAGTATTTT. Its protein is CASAQRDTADTQYF.

The rearrangement joins TRBV6-5 to TRBJ1-1; TRBD1 aligns across 7 bases. Germline lookup yields CDR1 MNHEY and CDR2 SVGAGI. The CDR3 extends over 14 amino acids. V shed 6 bases, J shed 11 bases, and the junction held 15 bases outside the gene matches. CDR3 sequence reads: CASSYERQGPGAFF. CDR3 nucleotide sequence: TGTGCCAGCAGCTACGAAAGACAGGGCCCGGGGGCTTTCTTT.

V usage is TRBV30 and J usage is TRBJ1-1; tentative D call: TRBD1 (6 bases). The length of the CDR3 is 15 residues. Trimming removed 0 bases at V and 1 base at J, with 12 bases between. Per germline, CDR1 GTSNPN and CDR2 SVGIG (reference sequence). The CDR3 is CAWSVRQVANTEAFF. As DNA, the CDR3 is TGTGCCTGGAGTGTACGACAGGTTGCGAACACTGAAGCTTTCTTT.

The rearrangement joins TRBV6-5 to TRBJ2-3; 9 nucleotides agree with TRBD2. Trimming removed 6 bases from V and 10 bases from J; junction bases left unmatched: 8. CDR3 length equals 13 residues. Germline CDR1 MNHEY, CDR2 SVGAGI. CDR3 DNA sequence: TGTGCCAGCAGGATACAGCGGGGGGCTCCGCAGTATTTT. It codes for CASRIQRGAPQYF.

This clone was counted a single time. The rearrangement links TRBV7-8 to TRBJ2-3; D might be TRBD1 (6 bases). Germline V lookup: CDR1 SGHVS, CDR2 FQNEAQ. Trimming removed 9 bases at V and 2 bases at J, with 9 bases between. The CDR3 consists of 12 residues. CDR3 region: CASGQYTDTQYF. The CDR3 DNA reads as TGTGCCAGTGGACAGTACACAGATACGCAGTATTTT.

The chain joins TRBV6-2 or TRBV6-3 to TRBJ2-2; 8 bases fit TRBD2. The V segment lost 5 bases and the J segment 6 bases; nucleotides outside the gene matches: 8. The germline V gene encodes CDR1 MNHEY and CDR2 SVGEGT. This CDR3 spans 15 amino acids. CDR3 nucleotide sequence: TGTGCCAGCAGTCCGGGGGGGGCAGGCTCCGGGGAGCTGTTTTTT. The encoded protein is CASSPGGAGSGELFF.

The chain carries TRBV3-1 (or the pseudogene TRBV3-2) and TRBJ2-1; D is perhaps TRBD1 (6 bases). Germline V CDR1 and CDR2: LGHDT, YNNKEL (reference sequence). The length of the CDR3 is 13 residues. V was cut by 4 bases and J by 11 bases, with 15 bases left in between. CDR3 residues: CASSPASTGKQFF. CDR3 nucleotide sequence: TGTGCCAGCAGCCCGGCTTCAACAGGGAAGCAGTTCTTC.

The rearrangement joins TRBV27 to TRBJ2-7, with TRBD1 matching 7 bases. The CDR3 is made up of 14 amino acids. Per the germline V gene, CDR1 is MNHEY and CDR2 is SMNVEV (reference sequence). Trimming took 5 bases from V and 3 from J; bases not matched to a gene: 7. CDR3 coding DNA: TGTGCCAGCAGTGAAACAGACAGGGACTACGAGCAGTACTTC. Translated, it gives CASSETDRDYEQYF.

V is TRBV4-1 and J is TRBJ1-5; TRBD1 aligns across 10 bases. The V gene end was trimmed by 0 bases and the J gene end by 0 bases; junction bases not matched to a gene: 8. This CDR3 spans 19 amino acids. Germline lookup yields CDR1 MGHRA and CDR2 YSYEKL. CDR3 in amino acids: CASSQDRGQGSVSNQPQHF. CDR3 nucleotides: TGCGCCAGCAGCCAAGACCGGGGACAGGGGAGTGTTAGCAATCAGCCCCAGCATTTT.

This rearrangement joins TRBV12-3 or TRBV12-4 to TRBJ1-5; D uncertain. The ends were cut back, 3 bases at V and 9 bases at J, with 12 bases in the middle. The CDR3 consists of 13 residues. This chain's CDR3 is CASSFGREGPQHF. The CDR3 DNA reads as TGTGCCAGCAGTTTTGGGAGGGAGGGGCCCCAGCATTTT.